The 19 T cell receptor beta chains listed next were all sequenced from one sample in a study of cytomegalovirus exposure and HLA in healthy donors. PCR was performed using 60 Vbeta and 13 Jbeta primers. The data were produced by immunoSEQ multiplex PCR, yet TCRdb's version contains in-frame clones alone and is incomplete. The data hold about 200,000 clones, with approximately 80% observed a single time. Sequencing input: PBMCs. The receptors here all came from a male donor in good health and CMV-seronegative.

The V call is TRBV7-6, the J call TRBJ2-3; a weak D match, TRBD2 (5 bases). CDR1 is SGHVS and CDR2 is FNYEAQ in the germline V gene. V lost 5 bases, J lost 4 bases, and 10 bases lay in between. This CDR3 has 13 amino acids. The CDR3 bases are TGTGCCAGCAGCCCAGGACTCCCAGATACGCAGTATTTT. It translates to CASSPGLPDTQYF. The entire variable domain, with the rest obtained from reference TRBV7-6 and TRBJ2-3, is as follows: GAGVSQSPRYKVTKRGQDVALRCDPISGHVSLYWYRQALGQGPEFLTYFNYEAQQDKSGLPNDRFSAERPEGSISTLTIQRTEQRDSAMYRCASSPGLPDTQYFGPGTRLTVL.

The J gene is TRBJ1-5, the V gene TRBV12-5, with 9 bases aligning to TRBD1. The CDR3 extends over 15 amino acids. The germline V gene has CDR1 LGHNT and CDR2 FRNRAP. V trimming: 8 bases; J trimming: 1 base; junction bases outside the gene matches: 6. This CDR3 is CASSRGQGSNQPQHF. Written as DNA, the CDR3 is TGTGCTAGTTCAAGGGGACAGGGAAGCAATCAGCCCCAGCATTTT.

The V call is TRBV19, the J call TRBJ1-1, with 8 bases aligning to TRBD1. CDR1 is LNHDA and CDR2 is SQIVND in the germline V gene (reference sequence). This CDR3 is 13 amino acids long. The ends lost 5 bases at V and 4 bases at J; junction bases unmatched: 3. The CDR3 DNA reads as TGTGCCAGTAGTTCAGGGGGCATCACTGAAGCTTTCTTT. It codes for CASSSGGITEAFF. Full variable domain (missing parts from reference TRBV19 and TRBJ1-1): DGGITQSPKYLFRKEGQNVTLSCEQNLNHDAMYWYRQDPGQGLRLIYYSQIVNDFQKGDIAEGYSVSREKKESFPLTVTSAQKNPTAFYLCASSSGGITEAFFGQGTRLTVV.

The count of this clone is one. The chain recombines TRBV5-1 with TRBJ2-5; D perhaps matches TRBD1 (5 bases). The CDR3 runs 15 residues. The germline gives CDR1 SGHRS, CDR2 YFSETQ. Deletions cut 0 bases from V and 1 base from J, with 10 bases between. CDR3 nucleotide sequence: TGCGCCAGCAGCTTGGCAGGGATCGGCCAAGAGACCCAGTACTTC. Amino acid sequence: CASSLAGIGQETQYF.

This clone has a single count. The genes are TRBV19 and TRBJ1-5, with a weak D call TRBD1 (6 bases). Trimming cost V 6 bases and J 8 bases, with 17 bases left between them. The V gene's germline CDR1 is LNHDA and CDR2 SQIVND (reference sequence). The CDR3 runs to 14 residues. CDR3 in amino acids: CASRQGNSWEPQHF. The CDR3 region has the DNA TGTGCCAGTAGACAGGGAAATAGTTGGGAGCCCCAGCATTTT.

The table lists this clone with a few counts. The V call is TRBV7-9, the J call TRBJ1-4, with 7 bases fitting TRBD1. Germline V gene lookup returns CDR1 SEHNR and CDR2 FQNEAQ (reference sequence). The V gene end was trimmed by 4 bases and the J gene end by 5 bases; junction bases not matched to a gene: 4. The CDR3 is 14 amino acids. CDR3 coding DNA: TGTGCCAGCAGCTCGGGACAGTTAAATGAAAAACTGTTTTTT. Amino acids: CASSSGQLNEKLFF. The full variable domain, with the rest looked up from reference TRBV7-9 and TRBJ1-4, is DTGVSQNPRHKITKRGQNVTFRCDPISEHNRLYWYRQTLGQGPEFLTYFQNEAQLEKSRLLSDRFSAERPKGSFSTLEIQRTEQGDSAMYLCASSSGQLNEKLFFGSGTQLSVL.

This clone was recorded at least ten times. This chain connects TRBV16 to TRBJ2-7; TRBD2 matches at 13 bases. The CDR3 length is 16 residues. Germline CDR1 reads KGHSY; CDR2 reads FQNENV. V was clipped by 4 bases and J by 3 bases; unmatched bases: 6. The CDR3 here is CASSPSGLAGNYEQYF. As DNA, the CDR3 is TGTGCCAGCAGCCCCTCGGGACTAGCGGGGAACTACGAGCAGTACTTC.

The V call is TRBV27, the J call TRBJ2-7; TRBD2 aligns across 13 bases. The CDR3 has 16 amino acids. J was trimmed by 4 bases and V by 3 bases; bases with no gene match: 6. In germline, CDR1 is MNHEY, CDR2 SMNVEV (reference sequence). The CDR3 nucleotides are TGTGCCAGCAGTTTTCACCGGACTAGCGGGAGATACGAGCAGTACTTC. Translating it yields CASSFHRTSGRYEQYF.

The chain employs TRBV5-1 and TRBJ1-1; D remains ambiguous. The germline gives CDR1 SGHRS, CDR2 YFSETQ. CDR3 length: 13 residues. Trimming took 4 bases from V and 4 from J, leaving 11 bases between them. The CDR3 DNA is TGCGCCAGCAGCCCCGAAGCGGGCACTGAAGCTTTCTTT. Its protein product is CASSPEAGTEAFF. Using reference TRBV5-1 and TRBJ1-1 for the parts outside the CDR3, the full variable domain is KAGVTQTPRYLIKTRGQQVTLSCSPISGHRSVSWYQQTPGQGLQFLFEYFSETQRNKGNFPGRFSGRQFSNSRSEMNVSTLELGDSALYLCASSPEAGTEAFFGQGTRLTVV.

This clone was picked up a small number of times. V usage is TRBV7-9 and J usage is TRBJ1-2; a possible D gene is TRBD1 (5 bases). Germline CDR1 is SEHNR and CDR2 is FQNEAQ (reference sequence). The CDR3 is 13 amino acids. The V and J ends lost 1 base and 6 bases respectively, with 9 bases between them. CDR3 protein: CASSLEGVDGYTF. DNA for the CDR3: TGTGCCAGCAGCTTAGAAGGGGTGGATGGCTACACCTTC.

The chain uses TRBV15 and TRBJ1-5; D not resolved. Looked up from germline, CDR1 is LNHNV and CDR2 is YYDKDF (reference sequence). CDR3 length: 16 residues. Deletions cut 0 bases from V and 3 bases from J, with 12 bases between. The CDR3 coding sequence is TGTGCCACCAGCAGAGAAGACATATCGGTCAATCAGCCCCAGCATTTT. Translation: CATSREDISVNQPQHF.

V and J are TRBV25-1 and TRBJ2-7; 7 bases match TRBD2. Trimming at V came to 4 bases and at J to 1 base, leaving 10 bases not matched to a gene. The CDR3 loop spans 16 amino acids. Germline V gene data show CDR1 as MGHDK and CDR2 as SYGVNS. DNA for the CDR3: TGTGCCAGCAGTGGGCGGGGGAGGCCCGTTTCCTACGAGCAGTACTTC. Translated, it gives CASSGRGRPVSYEQYF.

The chain joins TRBV6-5 to TRBJ1-6, with 8 bases matching TRBD1. The CDR3 totals 14 residues. Unmatched junction bases numbered 8, after V lost 6 bases and J lost 10 bases. Per the germline V gene, CDR1 is MNHEY and CDR2 is SVGAGI. The CDR3 sequence is CASSLRTGNSPLHF. The CDR3 region has the DNA TGTGCCAGCAGCCTAAGGACAGGGAACTCACCCCTCCACTTT.

This chain uses TRBV2 with TRBJ1-5; perhaps TRBD1 as D (6 bases). Germline CDR1 SNHLY, CDR2 FYNNEI. V lost 8 bases, J lost 0 bases, and 14 bases lay in between. The CDR3 has 15 amino acids. The CDR3 sequence: CASRNGTLSNQPQHF. The CDR3 DNA follows: TGTGCCAGCCGCAACGGGACACTTAGCAATCAGCCCCAGCATTTT. The full variable domain, rest sourced from reference TRBV2 and TRBJ1-5, is EPEVTQTPSHQVTQMGQEVILRCVPISNHLYFYWYRQILGQKVEFLVSFYNNEISEKSEIFDDQFSVERPDGSNFTLKIRSTKLEDSAMYFCASRNGTLSNQPQHFGDGTRLSIL.

This chain connects TRBV29-1 to TRBJ2-2; a possible D gene is TRBD1 (6 bases). This CDR3 region has 14 residues. The V end lost 5 bases, the J end lost 5 bases, and 15 bases lay between the germline ends. Germline CDR1 SQVTM, CDR2 ANQGSEA. CDR3 nucleotide sequence: TGCAGCGTTACAGGGTCGGGTGTAACCGGGGAGCTGTTTTTT. Translated, it gives CSVTGSGVTGELFF.

DNA of the CDR3: TGTGCCAGCAGCGTAGACGACAGTCCCTACGAGCAGTACTTC. Its protein product is CASSVDDSPYEQYF. This chain joins TRBV9 and TRBJ2-7, with D perhaps TRBD1 (5 bases). Between the trimmed V and J ends, which lost 0 bases and 2 bases, there was a span of 9 bases. CDR3 length: 14 amino acids. The V gene's germline CDR1 is SGDLS and CDR2 YYNGEE.

The gene calls are TRBV6-1 and TRBJ2-7; TRBD1 might be the D (6 bases). Germline CDR1 and CDR2: MNHNS and SASEGT. V was cut by 6 bases and J by 0 bases, with 15 bases left in between. The CDR3 consists of 15 residues. The chain's CDR3 is CASSFSRDTSYEQYF. The CDR3 nucleotides are TGTGCCAGCAGCTTTTCACGGGACACCTCCTACGAGCAGTACTTC.

The sample holds a few counts of this clone. The V and J genes are TRBV5-4 and TRBJ2-7; perhaps TRBD1 as D (5 bases). The V gene's germline CDR1 is SGHNT and CDR2 YYREEE (reference sequence). This CDR3 comprises 13 residues. V was trimmed by 1 base and J by 5 bases, leaving 10 bases between them. CDR3 protein: CASSLPGPNEQYF. Here the CDR3 DNA reads TGTGCCAGCAGCTTGCCAGGGCCCAACGAGCAGTACTTC.

The chain couples TRBV11-2 to TRBJ2-2; 16 bases match TRBD2. Trimming at V came to 5 bases and at J to 5 bases, leaving 2 bases not matched to a gene. Per germline, CDR1 SGHAT and CDR2 FQNNGV. The CDR3 consists of 16 residues. CDR3 residues: CASSPGLAGGTGELFF. The CDR3, as DNA: TGTGCCAGCAGCCCGGGACTAGCGGGAGGGACCGGGGAGCTGTTTTTT. Drawing the rest from reference TRBV11-2 and TRBJ2-2, the complete variable domain is EAGVAQSPRYKIIEKRQSVAFWCNPISGHATLYWYQQILGQGPKLLIQFQNNGVVDDSQLPKDRFSAERLKGVDSTLKIQPAKLEDSAVYLCASSPGLAGGTGELFFGEGSRLTVL.